The present T cell receptor beta chain was sequenced within a study of persistence of HIV-infected CD4 T cells. About the research overall: A median of around 8 years of suppressive ART preceded sampling. General study findings and limits: Antigen-responding cells were enriched for degenerate expanded CDR3beta sequences. TCRbeta richness was lower in CMV- and Gag-responding cells than in anti-CD3/anti-CD28-responding cells.

The CDR3 is 17 residues long. V was pared by 2 bases and J by 0 bases, with 16 bases between. CDR1 and CDR2 (germline): SGHTA, FQGNSA. The libraries were made with immunoSEQ version 4 in survey mode. Only in-frame clones appear in the TCRdb table, and some are missing; sequencing was by immunoSEQ multiplex PCR. The sample consists of 30,000 to 35,000 clones, roughly 80% of them appearing once. Cells were stimulated with CMV-infected fibroblast lysates at around 9.1 ug/mL. Memory cells lacking CD40L and CD69 with high CD45RO were sorted. Concerning this clone itself: The antigen is undetermined.

Material: CD4+ T cells sorted from PBMCs after approximately 19-hour stimulation, obtained from a patient who received antiretroviral therapy. V usage is TRBV7-2 and J usage is TRBJ1-1; the D is unclear. The clonotype originates from an adult man with HIV who was CMV-seropositive. CDR3 coding DNA: TGTGCCAGCAGCTTAACTGTTATGAGGACTGTGAACACTGAAGCTTTCTTT. It yields the protein CASSLTVMRTVNTEAFF.